The 16 T cell receptor beta chains reported below all come from one sample, sequenced in a study of blood T cells in healthy people across ages. Using a J-beta primer mix together with a sample-barcoded 5' primer, a second PCR was run for about 6 to 12 cycles. TCRdb re-called the 5' RACE reads through MiXCR, storing one row per CDR3 protein. The table includes 500,000 to 550,000 distinct CDR3 sequences, around 24% detected once. These same data were also listed under a study on T cells of mothers and their children.

The specimen sequenced was blood. The receptors here all came from a boy younger than 18 in good health.

This clonotype was observed many times. The rearrangement links TRBV29-1 to TRBJ2-4, with D unclear. The length of the CDR3 is 12 residues. Trimming pared 2 bases from V and 1 base from J, leaving 3 bases between. Germline CDR1 SQVTM, CDR2 ANQGSEA. The CDR3 nucleotides are TGCAGCGTTGAATGGGCCAAAAACATTCAGTACTTC. As protein: CSVEWAKNIQYF.

Of note for this clonotype: A read error may be the cause here, since a much bigger clone is one base away. The chain recombines TRBV28 with TRBJ2-7; possible D gene TRBD2, 6 bases. CDR1 and CDR2 (germline): MDHEN, SYDVKM. The CDR3 is made up of 12 amino acids. V shed 10 bases and J shed 4 bases, with 14 bases lying between them. CDR3 region: CANTGGYYEQYF. DNA for the CDR3: TGTGCCAACACCGGGGGATATTACGAGCAGTACTTC.

This clonotype was recorded a few times. The V and J genes are TRBV7-2 and TRBJ2-5; the D gene is possibly TRBD1 (6 bases). The J call may not be correct, given that the DNA end is closer to TRBJ2-1. The germline V gene encodes CDR1 SGHTA and CDR2 FQGNSA. The CDR3 has 15 amino acids. The CDR3 reads CASSLAQGHGMEQFF. The CDR3 region has the DNA TGTGCCAGCAGCTTAGCGCAGGGGCATGGAATGGAGCAGTTCTTC.

This clonotype has only a few counts. The rearrangement links TRBV28 to TRBJ2-3, with a possible D match to TRBD1 (5 bases). The CDR3 spans 14 residues. V was clipped by 3 bases and J by 6 bases, with 13 bases between them. Germline lookup yields CDR1 MDHEN and CDR2 SYDVKM. The CDR3 coding sequence is TGTGCCAGCAGTTTTCCAGACAGCCTGGATACGCAGTATTTT. It translates to CASSFPDSLDTQYF.

The rearrangement links TRBV28 to TRBJ1-2; tentatively, D is TRBD1 (5 bases). Trimming pared 7 bases from V and 4 bases from J, leaving 19 bases between. Germline loops: CDR1 MDHEN, CDR2 SYDVKM. The CDR3 sequence is 15 residues long. The chain's CDR3 is CASTLALGGGYGYTF. For the CDR3, the DNA is TGTGCCAGCACCTTGGCCCTTGGGGGGGGCTATGGCTACACCTTC.

This clonotype was detected only a few times. V and J are TRBV29-1 and TRBJ2-2, with unresolved D. This CDR3 comprises 13 residues. Trimming removed 5 bases at V and 0 bases at J, with 7 bases between. Per germline, CDR1 SQVTM and CDR2 ANQGSEA. The CDR3 bases are TGCAGCGTTTCCTACGCGAACACCGGGGAGCTGTTTTTT. The encoded protein is CSVSYANTGELFF.

This clonotype was found once. A much larger clone lies a single base off, so this may be a read error. The gene calls are TRBV7-8 and TRBJ2-7; no clear D gene. Germline V CDR1 and CDR2: SGHVS, FQNEAQ. This CDR3 has 12 residues. The CDR3 loop reads CASSPASYEQHF. In DNA, the CDR3 is TGTGCCAGCAGCCCCGCCTCCTACGAGCAGCACTTC. The whole variable domain, remainder taken from reference TRBV7-8 and TRBJ2-7, is GAGVSQSPRYKVAKRGQDVALRCDPISGHVSLFWYQQALGQGPEFLTYFQNEAQLDKSGLPSDRFFAERPEGSVSTLKIQRTQQEDSAVYLCASSPASYEQHFGPGTRLTVT.

This clonotype was seen only a few times. This chain joins TRBV7-9 and TRBJ2-7; maybe TRBD1 (6 bases). The V end lost 5 bases, the J end lost 2 bases, and 13 bases lay between the germline ends. Germline-derived CDR1 and CDR2 are SEHNR and FQNEAQ (reference sequence). The CDR3 is made up of 14 amino acids. The CDR3 DNA is TGTGCCAGCAGCCCCAGGGGCAGCCCCTACGAGCAGTACTTC. Its translation: CASSPRGSPYEQYF.

This clonotype was recorded a few times. Written as DNA, the CDR3 is TGTGCCAGTACTGTGTCCTACAATGAGCAGTTCTTC. Translated: CASTVSYNEQFF. The chain recombines TRBV6-1 with TRBJ2-1; no firm D call. V lost 9 bases to trimming and J lost 1 base, with 7 bases between them. Germline assignment: CDR1 MNHNS and CDR2 SASEGT. The CDR3 covers 12 residues.

The V and J genes are TRBV7-3 and TRBJ2-1; possibly TRBD2 for D (9 bases). The germline V and J ends were trimmed by 5 bases and 0 bases, with 17 bases remaining between them. CDR3 length: 17 residues. Germline assignment: CDR1 SGHTA and CDR2 FQGTGA. CDR3 nucleotide sequence: TGTGCCAGCAGCCAGGGGGCGCGGGAGGGCTCCTACAATGAGCAGTTCTTC. Translated: CASSQGAREGSYNEQFF.

This chain uses TRBV3-1 with TRBJ2-7; TRBD2 might be the D (5 bases). The CDR3 has 14 residues. Per the germline V gene, CDR1 is LGHDT and CDR2 is YNNKEL (reference sequence). The V end was cut by 4 bases, the J end by 0 bases, with 10 bases between. DNA for the CDR3: TGTGCCAGCAGCCGAGATACTAGCTCCTACGAGCAGTACTTC. It specifies CASSRDTSSYEQYF.

The sample holds a few counts of this clonotype. This sequence joins TRBV29-1 and TRBJ1-1; TRBD1 is a possible D gene (5 bases). V shed 3 bases and J shed 3 bases, with 20 bases lying between them. Looked up from germline, CDR1 is SQVTM and CDR2 is ANQGSEA. CDR3 length: 16 residues. The CDR3 reads CSVDPGITSGHTEAFF. As DNA, the CDR3 is TGCAGCGTTGACCCGGGTATCACATCAGGGCACACTGAAGCTTTCTTT.

The chain joins TRBV10-3 to TRBJ2-1, with 10 bases lining up with TRBD1. The CDR3 totals 13 residues. V shed 8 bases and J 5 bases; nucleotides not matched to a gene: 3. Per germline, CDR1 ENHRY and CDR2 SYGVKD. The CDR3 region is CAIGQGDDNEQFF. As DNA, the CDR3 is TGTGCCATCGGACAGGGGGACGACAATGAGCAGTTCTTC.

This clonotype has a handful of counts. J is TRBJ2-6 and V is TRBV20-1; maybe TRBD1 (5 bases). V lost 5 bases, J lost 0 bases, and 17 bases lay in between. CDR3 length equals 17 residues. The germline gives CDR1 DFQATT, CDR2 SNEGSKA (reference sequence). CDR3 sequence reads: CSAGEGANPSGANVLTF. The CDR3 DNA reads as TGCAGTGCTGGGGAAGGGGCCAACCCCTCTGGGGCCAACGTCCTGACTTTC.

This clonotype has only a few counts. The gene calls are TRBV20-1 and TRBJ2-3; D is uncertain. CDR3 size: 14 residues. Looked up from germline, CDR1 is DFQATT and CDR2 is SNEGSKA (reference sequence). Trimming cost V 0 bases and J 1 base, with 8 bases left between them. CDR3 bases: TGCAGTGCTAGAGATCATCGGGGCACAGATACGCAGTATTTT. Its translation is CSARDHRGTDTQYF.

This clonotype has only a few counts. J is TRBJ2-7 and V is TRBV9; D assignment may be TRBD1 or TRBD2 (6 bases each). The length of the CDR3 is 13 residues. Per the germline V gene, CDR1 is SGDLS and CDR2 is YYNGEE. V lost 2 bases to trimming and J lost 7 bases, with 13 bases between them. The CDR3 region has the DNA TGTGCCAGCAGCGTGGGGGGCGGGGATGAGCAGTACTTC. This translates into CASSVGGGDEQYF.